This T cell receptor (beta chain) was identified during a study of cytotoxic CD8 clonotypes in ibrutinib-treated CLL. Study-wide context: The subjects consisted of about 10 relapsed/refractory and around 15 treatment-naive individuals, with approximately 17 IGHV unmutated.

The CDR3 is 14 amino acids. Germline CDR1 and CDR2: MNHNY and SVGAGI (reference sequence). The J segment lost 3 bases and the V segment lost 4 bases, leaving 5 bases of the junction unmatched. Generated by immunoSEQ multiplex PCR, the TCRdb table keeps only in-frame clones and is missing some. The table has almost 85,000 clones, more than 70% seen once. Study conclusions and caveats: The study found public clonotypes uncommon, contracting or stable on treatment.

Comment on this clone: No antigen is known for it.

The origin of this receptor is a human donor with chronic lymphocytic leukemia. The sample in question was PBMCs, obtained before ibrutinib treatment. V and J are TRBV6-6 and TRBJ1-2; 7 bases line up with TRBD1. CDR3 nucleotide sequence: TGTGCCAGCAGTTTACAGGGGTTCGACTATGGCTACACCTTC. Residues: CASSLQGFDYGYTF.